Listed below are T cell receptor beta chains from one sample, sequenced in a study of cytomegalovirus exposure and HLA in healthy donors. Measured with immunoSEQ multiplex PCR; TCRdb has only the in-frame clones, and not every one. This table holds 200,000 to 250,000 clones. The sample comprised PBMCs. The source is a girl aged 2 to 10 in good health and CMV-seropositive. CDR3s include the opening cysteine and the closing phenylalanine or tryptophan. A D gene is named only where the DNA matches it firmly.

D gene: TRBD1
CDR3 length: 14
J gene: TRBJ1-3
V gene: TRBV27
CDR3 DNA: TGTGCCAGCAGTCAGGGGGCGCGGGGAAACACCATATATTTT
CDR3 protein: CASSQGARGNTIYF

D gene: TRBD1
CDR3 length: 15
J gene: TRBJ2-3
V gene: TRBV15
CDR3 DNA: TGTGCCACCAGCAGAGAGACAGGGGGGGTTGATACGCAGTATTTT
CDR3 protein: CATSRETGGVDTQYF

D gene: -
CDR3 length: 14
J gene: TRBJ1-3
V gene: TRBV29-1
CDR3 DNA: TGCAGCGTTGCCCCTACAGGCTCTGGAAACACCATATATTTT
CDR3 protein: CSVAPTGSGNTIYF

D gene: TRBD2
CDR3 length: 14
J gene: TRBJ2-4
V gene: TRBV2
CDR3 DNA: TGTGCCAGCAGAGGGACTAGCGTAAAAAACATTCAGTACTTC
CDR3 protein: CASRGTSVKNIQYF

D gene: -
CDR3 length: 12
J gene: TRBJ2-5
V gene: TRBV10-1
CDR3 DNA: TGCGCCAGCAGTGAGTCCTCGGAGACCCAGTACTTC
CDR3 protein: CASSESSETQYF

D gene: -
CDR3 length: 16
J gene: TRBJ2-5
V gene: TRBV7-9
CDR3 DNA: TGTGCCAGCAGCTTACGGGAAGACCTAAGCGGGGAGACCCAGTACTTC
CDR3 protein: CASSLREDLSGETQYF

D gene: -
CDR3 length: 15
J gene: TRBJ1-5
V gene: TRBV19
CDR3 DNA: TGTGCCAGTAGGATTCCGGGAGCTACCAATCAGCCCCAGCATTTT
CDR3 protein: CASRIPGATNQPQHF

D gene: TRBD2
CDR3 length: 15
J gene: TRBJ2-1
V gene: TRBV29-1
CDR3 DNA: TGCAGCGTTGAGAACCCTAGCGGGAGGGGCAATGAGCAGTTCTTC
CDR3 protein: CSVENPSGRGNEQFF

D gene: TRBD2
CDR3 length: 17
J gene: TRBJ2-7
V gene: TRBV18
CDR3 DNA: TGTGCCAGCTCACCACCGGTCCTAGCGGACTTATCCTACGAGCAGTACTTC
CDR3 protein: CASSPPVLADLSYEQYF

D gene: -
CDR3 length: 13
J gene: TRBJ1-5
V gene: TRBV6-5
CDR3 DNA: TGTGCCAGCAGATTACAGGCCGATCGTCCCCAGCATTTT
CDR3 protein: CASRLQADRPQHF

D gene: -
CDR3 length: 15
J gene: TRBJ1-2
V gene: TRBV5-5
CDR3 DNA: TGTGCCAGCAGCTTGGACAGGCAGGTCACGCTTGGCTACACCTTC
CDR3 protein: CASSLDRQVTLGYTF

D gene: TRBD2
CDR3 length: 16
J gene: TRBJ2-7
V gene: TRBV28
CDR3 DNA: TGTGCCAGCAGTCGAGCACATAGCGGGTCCCCCTACGAGCAGTACTTC
CDR3 protein: CASSRAHSGSPYEQYF

D gene: TRBD1
CDR3 length: 13
J gene: TRBJ2-3
V gene: TRBV28
CDR3 DNA: TGTGCCATTTTAGACAGGGCCACAGATACGCAGTATTTT
CDR3 protein: CAILDRATDTQYF

D gene: TRBD2
CDR3 length: 14
J gene: TRBJ2-7
V gene: TRBV18
CDR3 DNA: TGTGCCAGCTCCCGGGGGGGGAGGCTGGACGAGCAGTACTTC
CDR3 protein: CASSRGGRLDEQYF

D gene: -
CDR3 length: 16
J gene: TRBJ1-5
V gene: TRBV28
CDR3 DNA: TGTGCCAGCAGTTTAGGCCCCGGCTGGAGGGATCAGCCCCAGCATTTT
CDR3 protein: CASSLGPGWRDQPQHF

D gene: TRBD2
CDR3 length: 15
J gene: TRBJ2-7
V gene: TRBV19
CDR3 DNA: TGTGCCAGTAGTTATGGGACTAGCGGTACCTACGAGCAGTACTTC
CDR3 protein: CASSYGTSGTYEQYF

D gene: -
CDR3 length: 16
J gene: TRBJ2-2
V gene: TRBV6-6
CDR3 DNA: TGTGCCAGCAGTTCCCAATCCCTAGACAGGCCCGGGGAGCTGTTTTTT
CDR3 protein: CASSSQSLDRPGELFF

D gene: -
CDR3 length: 15
J gene: TRBJ1-5
V gene: TRBV2
CDR3 DNA: TGTGCCAGCAGTGTTCAAGGTAGCGCCCGGGGGCCCCAGCATTTT
CDR3 protein: CASSVQGSARGPQHF

D gene: TRBD1
CDR3 length: 15
J gene: TRBJ1-1
V gene: TRBV18
CDR3 DNA: TGTGCCAGCTCACCACTACAGGGGTTGAACACTGAAGCTTTCTTT
CDR3 protein: CASSPLQGLNTEAFF

D gene: -
CDR3 length: 14
J gene: TRBJ2-1
V gene: TRBV28
CDR3 DNA: TGTGCCAGCGGGCAGGGGGGCACCTACAATGAGCAGTTCTTC
CDR3 protein: CASGQGGTYNEQFF

D gene: TRBD1
CDR3 length: 14
J gene: TRBJ2-3
V gene: TRBV5-1
CDR3 DNA: TGCGCCAGCAGCTTACAGGGGGGAACAGATACGCAGTATTTT
CDR3 protein: CASSLQGGTDTQYF

D gene: TRBD1
CDR3 length: 15
J gene: TRBJ1-5
V gene: TRBV28
CDR3 DNA: TGTGCCAGCACCACGGACAGGGGCCTTTGGCAGCCCCAGCATTTT
CDR3 protein: CASTTDRGLWQPQHF

D gene: -
CDR3 length: 15
J gene: TRBJ1-2
V gene: TRBV19
CDR3 DNA: TGTGCCAGTAGTCCGGTTCTGCGGGGTAACTATGGCTACACCTTC
CDR3 protein: CASSPVLRGNYGYTF

D gene: -
CDR3 length: 13
J gene: TRBJ2-7
V gene: TRBV6-5
CDR3 DNA: TGTGCCAGCAGTTACTCTAGCCAGCGTGAGCAGTACTTC
CDR3 protein: CASSYSSQREQYF

D gene: TRBD2
CDR3 length: 16
J gene: TRBJ2-5
V gene: TRBV27
CDR3 DNA: TGTGCCAGCAGTCCCCGGACTAGCGGGAGGGAAGAGACCCAGTACTTC
CDR3 protein: CASSPRTSGREETQYF

D gene: -
CDR3 length: 11
J gene: TRBJ2-7
V gene: TRBV18
CDR3 DNA: TGTGCCAGCTCACCGGCGGGCGAGCAGTACTTC
CDR3 protein: CASSPAGEQYF

D gene: TRBD2
CDR3 length: 14
J gene: TRBJ2-4
V gene: TRBV4-1
CDR3 DNA: TGCGCCAGCAGTCGCCAGCGGGAGTGGGACATTCAGTACTTC
CDR3 protein: CASSRQREWDIQYF

D gene: -
CDR3 length: 13
J gene: TRBJ2-1
V gene: TRBV19
CDR3 DNA: TGTGCCAGTAGTCTCAACAGGGTCGATGAGCAGTTCTTC
CDR3 protein: CASSLNRVDEQFF

D gene: TRBD1
CDR3 length: 15
J gene: TRBJ1-1
V gene: TRBV18
CDR3 DNA: TGTGCCAGCTCACCACCGTCCCTTCAGGGGGGACAAGCTTTCTTT
CDR3 protein: CASSPPSLQGGQAFF

D gene: -
CDR3 length: 18
J gene: TRBJ2-7
V gene: TRBV15
CDR3 DNA: TGTGCCACCAGCAGAACCCGGACAGCCCTCCTATCAACCTACGAGCAGTACTTC
CDR3 protein: CATSRTRTALLSTYEQYF

D gene: TRBD1
CDR3 length: 16
J gene: TRBJ2-7
V gene: TRBV19
CDR3 DNA: TGTGCCAGTAGTATAGGGGACAGCCTGGAATATTACGAGCAGTACTTC
CDR3 protein: CASSIGDSLEYYEQYF